One and the same sample provided the 19 T cell receptor beta chains below, sequenced in a study of human T cells and chemical hapten exposure (dated by TCRdb to about 2021). The library was built by means of RACE. The sequencer was a NextSeq 500. TCRdb reran the public reads through fastp at Q25 and MiXCR, keeping productive beta chains. Rows with a matching CDR3 protein are joined into one entry that keeps the most common DNA and genes. A total of about 350,000 distinct CDR3 sequences appear in this sample, about 5.4% of them only once. The top ten clonotypes cover over 7% of the sample. The sample's time point label, decoded: pre-sensitization, week 0. The meaning of the sample's treatment or condition label: therapeutic diphenylcyclopropenone sensitization with weekly scalp DPC. The sample here was whole blood, taken in connection with sensitization to the hapten diphenylcyclopropenone (DPC). The receptors were sampled from a woman under 30 with alopecia areata. Some clones in this sample may be carry-over from other donors' samples.

This clonotype was observed many times. The chain uses TRBV18 and TRBJ1-1, with a possible D match to TRBD1 (5 bases). Trimming stripped 0 bases from V and 0 bases from J, with 14 bases between. Per the germline V gene, CDR1 is KGHSH and CDR2 is LQKENI. The CDR3 spans 17 residues. CDR3 residues: CASSPPRGGTMNTEAFF. The CDR3, as DNA: TGTGCCAGCTCACCACCGCGCGGAGGGACTATGAACACTGAAGCTTTCTTT. Variable domain in full (rest from reference TRBV18 and TRBJ1-1): NAGVMQNPRHLVRRRGQEARLRCSPMKGHSHVYWYRQLPEEGLKFMVYLQKENIIDESGMPKERFSAEFPKEGPSILRIQQVVRGDSAAYFCASSPPRGGTMNTEAFFGQGTRLTVV.

This chain links TRBV6-1 with TRBJ1-4; 12 positions agree with TRBD1. J lost 3 bases, V lost 2 bases, and 7 bases had no gene match. The CDR3 length is 18 residues. CDR1 is MNHNS, CDR2 SASEGT, per germline. Here the CDR3 DNA reads TGTGCCAGCAGTGAACTCCCGGGACAGGGGGCGGCTAATGAAAAACTGTTTTTT. This translates into CASSELPGQGAANEKLFF.

There are a few counts of this clonotype. The chain recombines TRBV7-9 with TRBJ2-3, with 9 positions matching TRBD2. This CDR3 has 16 amino acids. Looked up from germline, CDR1 is SEHNR and CDR2 is FQNEAQ (reference sequence). The trim removed 2 bases at V and 4 bases at J, leaving 7 bases unmatched. The CDR3 DNA is TGTGCCAGCAGCTTACGGCCTAGCGGGGCCTCAGATACGCAGTATTTT. This codes for CASSLRPSGASDTQYF.

This clonotype showed up just a few times. The chain employs TRBV11-1 and TRBJ2-7; no definite D call. The V end was cut by 0 bases, the J end by 3 bases, with 9 bases between. This CDR3 contains 14 residues. The V gene's germline CDR1 is SGHAT and CDR2 FQDESV (reference sequence). The CDR3 is CASSLAYLSYEQYF. The CDR3 DNA follows: TGTGCCAGCAGCTTAGCCTACCTGAGCTACGAGCAGTACTTC.

This clonotype was found many times. The chain recombines TRBV20-1 with TRBJ2-5; 7 positions agree with TRBD2. Trimming at V came to 1 base and at J to 1 base, leaving 0 bases not matched to a gene. This CDR3 has 13 residues. Germline CDR1 and CDR2: DFQATT and SNEGSKA (reference sequence). CDR3 amino acids: CSARGGGQETQYF. In DNA, the CDR3 is TGCAGTGCTAGAGGCGGGGGCCAAGAGACCCAGTACTTC.

This clonotype was found a few times. The chain joins TRBV18 to TRBJ1-2; no reliable D call. The germline V gene encodes CDR1 KGHSH and CDR2 LQKENI. V gave up 2 bases and J gave up 0 bases, with 10 bases separating them. The CDR3 has 15 residues. In nucleotides, the CDR3 is TGTGCCAGCTCACCAGAAGGGCGACCTAACTATGGCTACACCTTC. Amino acid sequence: CASSPEGRPNYGYTF.

In its sample, this clonotype was seen many times. V is TRBV18 and J is TRBJ1-4, with 9 bases fitting TRBD1. Trimming at V came to 0 bases and at J to 8 bases, leaving 4 bases not matched to a gene. The CDR3 runs to 15 residues. Germline CDR1 reads KGHSH; CDR2 reads LQKENI. In DNA, the CDR3 is TGTGCCAGCTCACCACCGGGACAGGGAAGCGAAAAACTGTTTTTT. Protein product: CASSPPGQGSEKLFF.

This clonotype appeared a few times. The genes are TRBV3-1 and TRBJ2-2, with 9 bases identical to TRBD2. The CDR3 covers 18 residues. V shed 0 bases and J 7 bases; nucleotides not matched to a gene: 12. Germline CDR1 and CDR2: LGHDT and YNNKEL (reference sequence). The CDR3 DNA follows: TGTGCCAGCAGCCAAGATCGTTGGGAGCGGGGGGTCAGCGGGGAGCTGTTTTTT. As protein: CASSQDRWERGVSGELFF.

The rearrangement links TRBV10-3 to TRBJ2-7, with 15 bases lining up with TRBD2. The length of the CDR3 is 16 residues. Trimming removed 4 bases from V and 2 bases from J; junction bases left unmatched: 3. Germline V gene data show CDR1 as ENHRY and CDR2 as SYGVKD. As DNA, the CDR3 is TGTGCCATCAGTGGGACTAGCGGGGGGGCGGCCTACGAGCAGTACTTC. Its protein product is CAISGTSGGAAYEQYF.

This clonotype was counted between two and nine times. J is TRBJ2-5 and V is TRBV7-8; D is perhaps TRBD1 (6 bases). The V gene lost 6 bases and the J gene lost 10 bases, with 21 bases spanning the gap. The CDR3 runs 14 residues. Germline V lookup: CDR1 SGHVS, CDR2 FQNEAQ. CDR3 in DNA: TGTGCCAGCAGTCTCCGGGACACCCCAATGAGCCAGTACTTC. Protein sequence: CASSLRDTPMSQYF.

V and J are TRBV5-1 and TRBJ2-1; 12 nucleotides align to TRBD2. The length of the CDR3 is 19 residues. Germline CDR1 and CDR2: SGHRS and YFSETQ. With V trimmed by 3 bases and J by 0 bases, 10 bases remained unmatched. Written as DNA, the CDR3 is TGCGCCAGCAGCTCGAGGACTAGCGGGGCGCCAGGCTCCTACAATGAGCAGTTCTTC. Residues: CASSSRTSGAPGSYNEQFF.

The V and J genes are TRBV2 and TRBJ2-5; D is perhaps TRBD1 (7 bases). The CDR3 is 14 residues long. Germline V CDR1 and CDR2: SNHLY, FYNNEI. Trimming shortened V by 6 bases and J by 1 base, and 12 bases separated the two germline ends. Here the CDR3 DNA reads TGTGCCAGCAGCGGGAGACAGGGCCAAGAGACCCAGTACTTC. It codes for CASSGRQGQETQYF.

This rearrangement joins TRBV6-6 to TRBJ1-4; D is possibly TRBD1 (5 bases). Germline V gives CDR1 MNHNY, CDR2 SVGAGI (reference sequence). V was cut by 4 bases and J by 1 base, with 13 bases left in between. The CDR3 totals 16 residues. The CDR3: CASSSSLGVTNEKLFF. The CDR3 DNA reads TGTGCCAGCAGTTCATCCTTGGGGGTAACTAATGAAAAACTGTTTTTT.

This clonotype was counted many times. This sequence joins TRBV7-9 and TRBJ1-1; perhaps TRBD1 as D (6 bases). Trimming took 5 bases from V and 11 from J, leaving 18 bases between them. This CDR3 has 13 residues. Germline-derived CDR1 and CDR2 are SEHNR and FQNEAQ (reference sequence). The DNA for the CDR3 is TGTGCCAGCAGCCGAGAGAGGGGGTCGGTGGCTTTCTTT. Translated: CASSRERGSVAFF.

The V and J genes are TRBV19 and TRBJ2-1; 8 bases agree with TRBD2. This CDR3 region has 15 residues. The trim removed 3 bases at V and 8 bases at J, leaving 9 bases unmatched. CDR1 is LNHDA, CDR2 SQIVND, per germline (reference sequence). CDR3 in amino acids: CASSMPRGGPDEQFF. CDR3 in DNA: TGTGCCAGTAGTATGCCCCGGGGGGGCCCCGATGAGCAGTTCTTC.

This clonotype was seen repeatedly, ten times or more. The rearrangement joins TRBV6-6 to TRBJ2-1; 8 positions match TRBD2. Germline assignment: CDR1 MNHNY and CDR2 SVGAGI (reference sequence). The V segment lost 6 bases and the J segment 7 bases; nucleotides outside the gene matches: 5. CDR3 length equals 13 residues. CDR3 sequence (DNA): TGTGCCAGCAGGTCGGGGGGGCGTAATGAGCAGTTCTTC. Its translation is CASRSGGRNEQFF.

Many counts were recorded for this clonotype. The chain is built from TRBV20-1 and TRBJ2-3; D may be TRBD2 (6 bases). CDR3 length equals 14 residues. The V gene lost 5 bases and the J gene lost 3 bases, with 15 bases spanning the gap. The germline V gene encodes CDR1 DFQATT and CDR2 SNEGSKA (reference sequence). CDR3 nucleotide sequence: TGCAGTGCTGCCCGACTAGTTAATACAGATACGCAGTATTTT. It codes for CSAARLVNTDTQYF.

V usage is TRBV18 and J usage is TRBJ1-2; D not resolved. Germline V lookup: CDR1 KGHSH, CDR2 LQKENI. Between the trimmed V and J ends, which lost 3 bases and 2 bases, there was a span of 10 bases. CDR3 length equals 14 residues. As DNA, the CDR3 is TGTGCCAGCTCACCTGAAGTCGAAAACTATGGCTACACCTTC. Protein product: CASSPEVENYGYTF.

V usage is TRBV5-1 and J usage is TRBJ1-3; 7 positions match TRBD1. The germline CDR1 and CDR2 sequences are SGHRS and YFSETQ. The CDR3 is 17 residues long. V was clipped by 4 bases and J by 6 bases; unmatched bases: 16. This CDR3 is CASSPPRGTGEANTIYF. The CDR3 DNA sequence: TGCGCCAGCAGCCCTCCAAGGGGAACAGGGGAGGCAAACACCATATATTTT.